This is a list of T cell receptor beta chains from one sample in a study of CXCR3-negative and CXCR3-positive naive CD8 T cells. No DNA is given; TCRdb re-called the 5' RACE reads and lists each CDR3 protein once. Here the sample table reports approximately 70,000 distinct CDR3 sequences. The material sequenced was naive CXCR3- CD8+ T cells from blood. The receptors were gathered from a human donor in good health. Some clones in this sample may be carry-over from other donors' samples. The CDR3 runs from the conserved cysteine through the conserved F or W.

j_call,v_call,cdr3_length,cdr3_aa
TRBJ2-3,TRBV29-1,18,CSVEDPPGQGHSTDTQYF
TRBJ2-1,TRBV7-9,13,CASSPPTYNEQFF
TRBJ2-1,TRBV6-5,14,CASSQTGTYNEQFF
TRBJ2-3,TRBV29-1,14,CSVEGSYSTDTQYF
TRBJ2-4,TRBV5-5,17,CASSSRSPRTAKNIQYF
TRBJ1-1,TRBV5-1,11,CASSLGTEAFF
TRBJ2-7,TRBV5-1,17,CASSLVLRGPSSYEQYF
TRBJ2-6,TRBV6-5,18,CASSYFAAPSTGANVLTF
TRBJ2-1,TRBV7-8,11,CASSSGVEQFF
TRBJ2-3,TRBV28,15,CASSFPAGYTDTQYF
TRBJ1-1,TRBV7-9,14,CASSPRTVNTEAFF
TRBJ1-1,TRBV25-1,11,CASMKYTEAFF
TRBJ2-1,TRBV2,14,CASNMAGVFDEQFF
TRBJ1-1,TRBV7-3,13,CASSPQGNTEAFF
TRBJ2-5,TRBV7-9,14,CASSPSGGEETQYF
TRBJ2-1,TRBV29-1,16,CSVTLEGSSSYNEQFF
TRBJ2-1,TRBV7-3,14,CASSQILIYNEQFF
TRBJ2-3,TRBV27,14,CASALRGWADTQYF
TRBJ2-1,TRBV11-1,15,CASSPSAGDYNEQFF
TRBJ2-3,TRBV5-1,15,CASSLGLSSTDTQYF
TRBJ1-5,TRBV3-1,13,CASSQGGSQPQHF
TRBJ2-7,TRBV7-6,16,CASSLARADQAYEQYF
TRBJ1-1,TRBV5-6,13,CASSLADSSEAFF
TRBJ2-7,TRBV28,15,CASSLLGQGTNEQYF
TRBJ2-3,TRBV7-9,15,CASSPRAGGTDTQYF
TRBJ1-2,TRBV21-1,17,CASSKAQDRGFSYGYTF
TRBJ1-6,TRBV5-1,15,CASSLDYRYNSPLHF
TRBJ2-1,TRBV3-1,16,CASSQDFGSSYNEQFF
TRBJ1-1,TRBV20-1,11,CSAPDNTEAFF
TRBJ2-1,TRBV11-2,15,CASSSAGDSYNEQFF
TRBJ2-4,TRBV14,16,CASSDSGPPFKNIQYF
TRBJ2-1,TRBV12-3/TRBV12-4,16,CASSVAGGSNTDEQFF
TRBJ1-5,TRBV4-2,17,CASSQAPHHYSNQPQHF
TRBJ2-2,TRBV11-3,15,CASTTYTGGTGELFF
TRBJ2-7,TRBV20-1,15,CSARDVSGSSYEQYF
TRBJ1-6,TRBV6-2/TRBV6-3,16,CASRPLGSSYNSPLHF
TRBJ2-3,TRBV4-3,17,CASSQDYATGSTDTQYF
TRBJ2-7,TRBV5-1,16,CASSLRVTAGVYEQYF
TRBJ2-3,TRBV29-1,14,CSVSLAGRGDTQYF
TRBJ2-7,TRBV11-3,15,CASSLRTGEDYEQYF
TRBJ2-6,TRBV13,15,CASSPWSSGANVLTF
TRBJ2-7,TRBV7-6,19,CASRRQPVEGTTPNYEQYF
TRBJ1-1,TRBV9,14,CASSAQGRNTEAFF
TRBJ2-1,TRBV12-3/TRBV12-4,15,CASSRSGRAPSEQFF
TRBJ1-2,TRBV12-3/TRBV12-4,13,CASSSIIVYGYTF
TRBJ2-7,TRBV29-1,12,CSVGPAFYEQYF
TRBJ1-2,TRBV29-1,14,CSAEPGQEAFGYTF
TRBJ2-7,TRBV7-3,15,CASSLDSTPTYEQYF
TRBJ2-1,TRBV23-1,15,CASSQSNRSVGEQFF